This TCR beta chain came from a study of vaccination effects on CD4 cells after COVID-19. Whole-study context: Prior to sequencing, the ViraFEST assay stimulated PBMC with viral peptide pools, which expanded the antigen-specific CD4+ T cells. Post-vaccine specimens were collected at a median of 72 days following the second dose.

After roughly 10 days in culture, the CD4+ T cells were isolated. Vaccination of participants consisted of two doses of either the BNT162b2 or mRNA-1273 vaccine. Study observations and caveats: Convalescent patients numbered few in the study; early post-infection timepoints were missing entirely.

Some clones are missing from TCRdb's copy, which holds only in-frame ones; the method was immunoSEQ multiplex PCR. The sample lists more than 60,000 clones, about 67% occurring once. CDR3 length: 11 amino acids. Germline V gene data show CDR1 as GTSNPN and CDR2 as SVGIG (reference sequence). V shed 1 base and J shed 7 bases, with 7 bases lying between them. Comments on this clone: The antigen remains unidentified.

Sequencing was performed on CD4+ T cells from PBMCs cultured without peptide, taken after COVID-19 vaccination. This receptor was obtained from a human donor who received a COVID-19 vaccine. The genes are TRBV30 and TRBJ1-2, with unresolved D. The CDR3 spells CAWSDGFGYTF. The CDR3 DNA follows: TGTGCCTGGAGTGACGGGTTTGGCTACACCTTC. Full variable domain (outside the CDR3, taken from reference TRBV30 and TRBJ1-2): SQTIHQWPATLVQPVGSPLSLECTVEGTSNPNLYWYRQAAGRGLQLLFYSVGIGQISSEVPQNLSASRPQDRQFILSSKKLLLSDSGFYLCAWSDGFGYTFGSGTRLTVV.